Listed below are T cell receptor beta chains from one sample, sequenced in a study of T-cell reconstitution after alpha-beta-depleted transplantation in children. TCRdb itself ran the PCR reads through MiXCR, one entry per CDR3 protein. The repertoire holds about 140,000 distinct CDR3 sequences, with 8% to 10% as singletons. Source: PBMCs, mostly from graft donor cells, taken 180 days after TCRalphabeta/CD19-depleted stem cell transplant. The receptors were gathered from a female patient aged 2-15 years who had a stem cell transplant for congenital amegakaryocytic thrombocytopenia, so the T cells may come from the graft donor. Each CDR3 is given with its conserved first and last residue. A D gene is named only where the DNA matches it firmly. The listing skips clone size in some rows; elsewhere it reads once, few, many or a size class.

TRBV6-5	NA	NA	TRBJ1-2	CASSYSRRGWDGYTF	TGTGCCAGCAGTTACTCGAGGAGGGGGTGGGATGGCTACACCTTC
TRBV3-1	many	NA	TRBJ2-7	CASSQAITREQYF	TGTGCCAGCAGCCAAGCGATAACGCGGGAGCAGTACTTC
TRBV24-1	NA	NA	TRBJ2-1	CATSDLGDRSNEQFF	TGTGCCACCAGTGATTTGGGGGATCGCTCCAATGAGCAGTTCTTC
TRBV3-1	many	NA	TRBJ2-1	CASSQDYAASSYNEQFF	TGTGCCAGCAGCCAAGATTACGCCGCAAGCTCCTACAATGAGCAGTTCTTC
TRBV12-3/TRBV12-4	many	NA	TRBJ1-1	CASTQGPEAFF	TGTGCCAGCACTCAGGGGCCTGAAGCTTTCTTT
TRBV28	many	TRBD1	TRBJ1-5	CASSLRRFDRANNQPQHF	TGTGCCAGCAGTTTAAGGCGCTTCGACAGGGCCAACAATCAGCCCCAGCATTTT
TRBV30	NA	NA	TRBJ1-5	CAWSPGSSWPQHF	TGTGCCTGGAGTCCAGGATCCTCTTGGCCCCAGCATTTT
TRBV20-1	few	NA	TRBJ1-5	CSARGDTYNQPQHF	TGCAGTGCTAGAGGGGACACTTACAATCAGCCCCAGCATTTT
TRBV7-6	many	NA	TRBJ1-2	CASSLNAPGTLNYGYTF	TGTGCCAGCAGCCTAAACGCACCCGGGACATTAAACTATGGCTACACCTTC
TRBV19	many	TRBD1	TRBJ2-7	CASSTTGAYEQYF	TGTGCCAGTAGTACGACAGGGGCCTACGAGCAGTACTTC
TRBV4-1	few	TRBD2	TRBJ2-1	CASSQVGLAVYNEQFF	TGCGCCAGCAGCCAGGTGGGACTAGCGGTCTACAATGAGCAGTTCTTC
TRBV18	NA	NA	TRBJ1-3	CASSRAKSSGNTIYF	TGTGCCAGCTCACGGGCCAAATCCTCTGGAAACACCATATATTTT
TRBV5-1	many	TRBD2	TRBJ2-1	CASSLGLAGGVLRQFF	TGCGCCAGCAGCCTAGGACTAGCGGGGGGAGTACTCCGGCAGTTCTTC
TRBV20-1	NA	TRBD2	TRBJ2-7	CSARGTSGGATYEQYF	TGCAGTGCTAGAGGGACTAGCGGGGGGGCGACCTACGAGCAGTACTTC
TRBV3-1	many	NA	TRBJ2-1	CASSLDWGGNEQFF	TGTGCCAGCAGCCTCGATTGGGGTGGCAATGAGCAGTTCTTC
TRBV14	many	NA	TRBJ2-1	CASSQATLNEQFF	TGTGCCAGCAGCCAAGCGACACTCAATGAGCAGTTCTTC
TRBV20-1	NA	NA	TRBJ2-6	CSARDLMAGANVLTF	TGCAGTGCCAGGGACCTTATGGCTGGGGCCAACGTCCTGACTTTC
TRBV20-1	many	NA	TRBJ2-7	CSASDRAYEQYF	TGCAGTGCTAGTGATAGAGCCTACGAGCAGTACTTC
TRBV28	many	NA	TRBJ2-7	CASSTYWRASPLYF	TGTGCCAGCAGTACCTACTGGAGGGCCTCCCCGTTGTACTTC
TRBV20-1	many	NA	TRBJ2-5	CSARTGGQETQYF	TGCAGTGCTAGAACCGGGGGTCAAGAGACCCAGTACTTC
TRBV10-3	many	TRBD1	TRBJ1-1	CAILDRGLTEAFF	TGTGCCATTCTTGACAGGGGTTTAACTGAAGCTTTCTTT
TRBV20-1	many	NA	TRBJ2-1	CSAAPRQVNNEQFF	TGCAGTGCTGCCCCGAGACAGGTGAACAATGAGCAGTTCTTC
TRBV29-1	NA	TRBD2	TRBJ2-3	CSVDFSGGAWDTQYF	TGCAGCGTTGATTTTAGCGGGGGGGCCTGGGATACGCAGTATTTT
TRBV19	few	TRBD2	TRBJ2-1	CASTGTSGPYPPKMSSYNEQFF	TGTGCCAGTACGGGGACTAGCGGACCTTATCCCCCAAAAATGAGCTCCTACAATGAGCAGTTCTTC
TRBV6-2/TRBV6-3	many	TRBD2	TRBJ2-7	CASIGRLAGGNLPYEQYF	TGTGCCAGCATTGGGAGACTAGCGGGAGGGAACCTCCCCTACGAGCAGTACTTC
TRBV10-2	many	NA	TRBJ2-1	CASFFEASYNEQFF	TGCGCCAGCTTCTTTGAGGCGTCCTACAATGAGCAGTTCTTC
TRBV15	many	NA	TRBJ2-7	CATSRDRAVTYEQYF	TGTGCCACCAGCAGAGATCGGGCAGTTACCTACGAGCAGTACTTC